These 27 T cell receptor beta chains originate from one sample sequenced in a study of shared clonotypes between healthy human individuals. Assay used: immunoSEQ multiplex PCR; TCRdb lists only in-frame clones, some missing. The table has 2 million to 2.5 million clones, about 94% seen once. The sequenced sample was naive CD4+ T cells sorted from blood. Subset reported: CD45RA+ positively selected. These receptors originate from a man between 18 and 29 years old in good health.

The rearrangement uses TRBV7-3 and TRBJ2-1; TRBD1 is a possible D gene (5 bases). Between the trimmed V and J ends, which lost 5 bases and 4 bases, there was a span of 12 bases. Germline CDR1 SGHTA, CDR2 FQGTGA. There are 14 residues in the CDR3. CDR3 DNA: TGTGCCAGCAGCAAACGGACAAGTTACAATGAGCAGTTCTTC. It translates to CASSKRTSYNEQFF.

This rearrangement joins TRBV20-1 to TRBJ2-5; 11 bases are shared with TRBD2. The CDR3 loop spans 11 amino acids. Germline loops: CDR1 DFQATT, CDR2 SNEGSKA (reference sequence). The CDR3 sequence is CTSGGPETQYF. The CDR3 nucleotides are TGCACTAGCGGGGGGCCAGAGACCCAGTACTTC.

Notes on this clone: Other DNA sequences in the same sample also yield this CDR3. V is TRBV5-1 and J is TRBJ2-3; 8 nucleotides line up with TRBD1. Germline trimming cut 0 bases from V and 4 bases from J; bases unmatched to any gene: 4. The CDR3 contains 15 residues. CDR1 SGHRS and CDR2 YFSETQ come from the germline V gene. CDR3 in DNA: TGCGCCAGCAGCTTGGGAGCAGGGGGCCCAGATACGCAGTATTTT. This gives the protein CASSLGAGGPDTQYF.

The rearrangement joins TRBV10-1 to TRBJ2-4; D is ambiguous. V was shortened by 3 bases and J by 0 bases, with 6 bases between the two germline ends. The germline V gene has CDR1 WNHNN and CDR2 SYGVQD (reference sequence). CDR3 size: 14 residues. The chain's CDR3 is CASSETLAKNIQYF. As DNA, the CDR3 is TGCGCCAGCAGTGAAACGTTAGCCAAAAACATTCAGTACTTC.

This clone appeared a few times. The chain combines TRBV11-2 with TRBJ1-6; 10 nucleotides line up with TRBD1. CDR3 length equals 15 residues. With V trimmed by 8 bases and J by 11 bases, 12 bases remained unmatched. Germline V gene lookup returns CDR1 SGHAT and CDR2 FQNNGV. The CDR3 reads CASAGTGAQGPPLHF. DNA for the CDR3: TGTGCCAGCGCCGGGACAGGGGCCCAGGGCCCACCCCTCCACTTT.

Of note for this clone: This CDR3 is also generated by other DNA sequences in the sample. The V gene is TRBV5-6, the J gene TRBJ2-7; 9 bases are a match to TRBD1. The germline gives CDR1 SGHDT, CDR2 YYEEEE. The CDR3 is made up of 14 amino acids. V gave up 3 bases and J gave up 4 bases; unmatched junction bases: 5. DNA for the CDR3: TGTGCCAGCAGCTCGGGGACAGGGCGGTACGAGCAGTACTTC. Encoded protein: CASSSGTGRYEQYF.

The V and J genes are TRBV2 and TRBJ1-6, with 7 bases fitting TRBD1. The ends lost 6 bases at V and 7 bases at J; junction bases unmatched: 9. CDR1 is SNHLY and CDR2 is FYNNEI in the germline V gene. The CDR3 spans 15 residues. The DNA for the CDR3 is TGTGCCAGCAGAAATGGGGGGACAGTCAATTCACCCCTCCACTTT. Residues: CASRNGGTVNSPLHF.

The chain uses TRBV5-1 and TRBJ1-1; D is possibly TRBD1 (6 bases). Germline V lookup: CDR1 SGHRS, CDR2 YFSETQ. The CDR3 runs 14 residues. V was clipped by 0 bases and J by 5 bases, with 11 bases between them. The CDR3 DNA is TGCGCCAGCAGCTTGGGACAGGACATAACTGAAGCTTTCTTT. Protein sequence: CASSLGQDITEAFF. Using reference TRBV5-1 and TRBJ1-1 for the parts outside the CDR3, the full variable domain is KAGVTQTPRYLIKTRGQQVTLSCSPISGHRSVSWYQQTPGQGLQFLFEYFSETQRNKGNFPGRFSGRQFSNSRSEMNVSTLELGDSALYLCASSLGQDITEAFFGQGTRLTVV.

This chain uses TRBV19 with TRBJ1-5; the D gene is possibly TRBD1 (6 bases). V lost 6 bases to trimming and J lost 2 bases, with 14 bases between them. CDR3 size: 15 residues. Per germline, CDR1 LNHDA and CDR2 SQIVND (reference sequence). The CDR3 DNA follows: TGTGCCAGTAGCCTGGAACAGGGACGCAATCAGCCCCAGCATTTT. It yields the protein CASSLEQGRNQPQHF.

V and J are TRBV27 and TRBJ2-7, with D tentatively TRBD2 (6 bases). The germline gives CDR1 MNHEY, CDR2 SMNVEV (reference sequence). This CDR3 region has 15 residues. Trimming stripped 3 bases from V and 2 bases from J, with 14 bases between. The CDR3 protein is CASSLGTSRTYEQYF. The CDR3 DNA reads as TGTGCCAGCAGTTTGGGCACTAGCCGAACCTACGAGCAGTACTTC.

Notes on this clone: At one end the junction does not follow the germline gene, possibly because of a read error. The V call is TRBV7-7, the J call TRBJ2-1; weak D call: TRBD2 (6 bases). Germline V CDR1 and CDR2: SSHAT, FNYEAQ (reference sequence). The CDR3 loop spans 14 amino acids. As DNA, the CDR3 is TGTGCTAGCAGCGGGTTGGGCTCCTACAATGAGCAGTTCTTC. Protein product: CASSGLGSYNEQFF.

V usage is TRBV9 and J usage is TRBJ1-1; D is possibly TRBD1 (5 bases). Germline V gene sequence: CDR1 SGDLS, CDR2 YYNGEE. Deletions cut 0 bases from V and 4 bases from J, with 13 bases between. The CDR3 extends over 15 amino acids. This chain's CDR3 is CASSVVGGSGTEAFF. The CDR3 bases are TGTGCCAGCAGCGTAGTTGGGGGGTCGGGCACTGAAGCTTTCTTT.

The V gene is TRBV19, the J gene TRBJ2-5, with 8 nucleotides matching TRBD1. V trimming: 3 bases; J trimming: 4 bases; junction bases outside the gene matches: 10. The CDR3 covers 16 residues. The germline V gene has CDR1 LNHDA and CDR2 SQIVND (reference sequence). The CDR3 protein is CASSMWTGTHGETQYF. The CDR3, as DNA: TGTGCCAGTAGTATGTGGACAGGGACGCACGGAGAGACCCAGTACTTC.

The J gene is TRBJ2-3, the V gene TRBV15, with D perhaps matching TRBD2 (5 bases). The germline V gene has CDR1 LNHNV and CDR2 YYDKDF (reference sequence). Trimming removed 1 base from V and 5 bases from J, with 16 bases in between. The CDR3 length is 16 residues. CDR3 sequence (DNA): TGTGCCACCAGCAGAGGAGCGGCTAGGGAGATAGATACGCAGTATTTT. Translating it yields CATSRGAAREIDTQYF.

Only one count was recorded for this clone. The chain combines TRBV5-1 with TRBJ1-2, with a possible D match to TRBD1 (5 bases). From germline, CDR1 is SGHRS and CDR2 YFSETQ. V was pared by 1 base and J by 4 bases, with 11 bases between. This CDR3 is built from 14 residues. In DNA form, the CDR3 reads TGCGCCAGCAGCTTGAACGGGGCCGCCTATGGCTACACCTTC. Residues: CASSLNGAAYGYTF.

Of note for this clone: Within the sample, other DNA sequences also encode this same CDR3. The CDR3 nucleotides read TGTGCCAGCAGACAGGGAGGCACCGGGGAGCTGTTTTTT. It is translated as CASRQGGTGELFF. V and J are TRBV2 and TRBJ2-2; D is tentatively TRBD1 or TRBD2 (6 bases each). Germline V CDR1 and CDR2: SNHLY, FYNNEI. This CDR3 is 13 amino acids long. The V end was cut by 6 bases, the J end by 4 bases, with 9 bases between.

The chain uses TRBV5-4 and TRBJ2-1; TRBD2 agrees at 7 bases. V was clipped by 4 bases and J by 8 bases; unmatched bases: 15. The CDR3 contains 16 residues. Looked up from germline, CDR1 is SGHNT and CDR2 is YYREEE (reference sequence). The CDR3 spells CASSRPGGGSSDEQFF. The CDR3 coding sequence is TGTGCCAGCAGCCGCCCCGGTGGCGGGAGCAGCGATGAGCAGTTCTTC.

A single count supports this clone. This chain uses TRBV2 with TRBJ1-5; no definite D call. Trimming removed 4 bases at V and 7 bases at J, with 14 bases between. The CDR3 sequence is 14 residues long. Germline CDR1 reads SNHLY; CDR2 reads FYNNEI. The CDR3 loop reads CASSVPSDGQPQHF. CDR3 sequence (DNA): TGTGCCAGCAGTGTACCGTCAGATGGCCAGCCCCAGCATTTT.

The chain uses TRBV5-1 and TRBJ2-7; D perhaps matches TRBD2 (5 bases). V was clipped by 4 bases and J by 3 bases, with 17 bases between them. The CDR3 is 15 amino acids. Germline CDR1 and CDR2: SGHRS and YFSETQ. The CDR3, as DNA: TGCGCCAGCAGCCGGGGAGCGGATCAAAGCTACGAGCAGTACTTC. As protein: CASSRGADQSYEQYF.

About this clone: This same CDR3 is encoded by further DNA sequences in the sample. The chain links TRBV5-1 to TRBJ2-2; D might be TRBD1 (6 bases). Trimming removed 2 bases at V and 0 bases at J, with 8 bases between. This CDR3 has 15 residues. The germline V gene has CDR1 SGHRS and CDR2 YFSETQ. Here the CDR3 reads CASSFGTPNTGELFF. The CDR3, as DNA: TGCGCCAGCAGCTTCGGGACACCGAACACCGGGGAGCTGTTTTTT.

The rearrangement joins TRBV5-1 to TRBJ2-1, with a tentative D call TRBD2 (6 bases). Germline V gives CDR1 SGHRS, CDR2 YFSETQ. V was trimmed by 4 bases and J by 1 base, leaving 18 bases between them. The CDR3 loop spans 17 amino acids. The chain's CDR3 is CASSEGSGLRSYNEQFF. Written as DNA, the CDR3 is TGCGCCAGCAGCGAAGGAAGCGGGCTTCGTTCCTACAATGAGCAGTTCTTC.

The DNA of the CDR3 is TGCAGCGTCCGCGGGAACCACAATGAGCAGTTCTTC. Residues: CSVRGNHNEQFF. This chain joins TRBV29-1 and TRBJ2-1; weak D call: TRBD2 (6 bases). V lost 6 bases to trimming and J lost 5 bases, with 11 bases between them. CDR1 is SQVTM and CDR2 is ANQGSEA in the germline V gene. CDR3 length: 12 residues.

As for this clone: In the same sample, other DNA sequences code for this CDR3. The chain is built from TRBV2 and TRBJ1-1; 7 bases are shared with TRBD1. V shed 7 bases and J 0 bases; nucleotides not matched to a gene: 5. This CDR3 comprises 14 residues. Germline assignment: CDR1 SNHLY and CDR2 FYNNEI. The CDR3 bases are TGTGCCAGCATACAGGGGACAATGAACACTGAAGCTTTCTTT. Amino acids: CASIQGTMNTEAFF.

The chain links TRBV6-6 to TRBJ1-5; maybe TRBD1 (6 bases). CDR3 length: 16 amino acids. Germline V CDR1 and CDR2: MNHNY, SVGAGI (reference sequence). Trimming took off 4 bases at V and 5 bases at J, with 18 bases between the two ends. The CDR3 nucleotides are TGTGCCAGCAGTTCACCTGATCAGGGGAGGGATCAGCCCCAGCATTTT. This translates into CASSSPDQGRDQPQHF.

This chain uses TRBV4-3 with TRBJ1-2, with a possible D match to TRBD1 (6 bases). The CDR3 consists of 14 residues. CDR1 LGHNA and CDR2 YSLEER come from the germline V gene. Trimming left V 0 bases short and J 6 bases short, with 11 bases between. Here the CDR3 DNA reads TGCGCCAGCAGCCAAGATGGGGGGCCGGATGGCTACACCTTC. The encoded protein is CASSQDGGPDGYTF.

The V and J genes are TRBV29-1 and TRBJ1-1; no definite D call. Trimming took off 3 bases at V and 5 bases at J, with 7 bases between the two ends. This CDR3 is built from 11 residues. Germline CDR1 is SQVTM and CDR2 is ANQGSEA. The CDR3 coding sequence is TGCAGCGTTGAGGAGAGAACTGAAGCTTTCTTT. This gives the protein CSVEERTEAFF.

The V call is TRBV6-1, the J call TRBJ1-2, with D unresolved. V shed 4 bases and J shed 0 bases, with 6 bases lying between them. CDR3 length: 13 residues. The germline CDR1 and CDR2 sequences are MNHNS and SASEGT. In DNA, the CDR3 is TGTGCCAGCAGTGCGGTTTCTAACTATGGCTACACCTTC. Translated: CASSAVSNYGYTF.